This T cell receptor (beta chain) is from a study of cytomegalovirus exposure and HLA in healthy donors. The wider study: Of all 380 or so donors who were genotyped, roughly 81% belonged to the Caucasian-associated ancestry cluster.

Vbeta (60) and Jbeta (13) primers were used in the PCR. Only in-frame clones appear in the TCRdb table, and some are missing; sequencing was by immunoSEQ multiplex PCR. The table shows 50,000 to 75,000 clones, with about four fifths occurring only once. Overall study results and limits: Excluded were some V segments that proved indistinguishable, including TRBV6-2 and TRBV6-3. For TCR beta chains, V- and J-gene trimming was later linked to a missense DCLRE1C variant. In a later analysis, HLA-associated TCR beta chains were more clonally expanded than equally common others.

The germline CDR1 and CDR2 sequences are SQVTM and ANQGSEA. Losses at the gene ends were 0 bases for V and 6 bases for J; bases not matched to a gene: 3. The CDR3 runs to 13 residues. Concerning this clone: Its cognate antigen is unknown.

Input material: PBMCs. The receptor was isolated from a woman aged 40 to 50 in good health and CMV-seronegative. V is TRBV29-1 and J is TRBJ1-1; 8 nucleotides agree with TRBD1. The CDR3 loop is CSVEEGTGAEAFF. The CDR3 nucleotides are TGCAGCGTTGAAGAGGGGACAGGCGCTGAAGCTTTCTTT.